This entry lists 2 T cell receptor beta chains sequenced from one sample in a study of cytomegalovirus exposure and HLA in healthy donors. Amplification used 60 Vbeta primers and 13 Jbeta primers. The protocol was immunoSEQ multiplex PCR, while the TCRdb copy is restricted to in-frame clones and leaves out a portion. The data hold some 80,000 clones, with under 80% observed a single time. Sequences were obtained from PBMCs. These receptors were taken from a man aged 35-49 years in good health and CMV-seronegative.

V is TRBV28 and J is TRBJ1-6, with 7 bases lining up with TRBD1. The CDR3 runs 15 residues. Unmatched junction bases numbered 3, after V lost 1 base and J lost 6 bases. CDR1 is MDHEN and CDR2 is SYDVKM in the germline V gene. CDR3 sequence reads: CASSLLDRANSPLHF. The CDR3 DNA is TGTGCCAGCAGTTTATTAGACAGGGCTAATTCACCCCTCCACTTT. Complete variable domain (other parts from reference TRBV28 and TRBJ1-6): DVKVTQSSRYLVKRTGEKVFLECVQDMDHENMFWYRQDPGLGLRLIYFSYDVKMKEKGDIPEGYSVSREKKERFSLILESASTNQTSMYLCASSLLDRANSPLHFGNGTRLTVT.

This clone has just a few counts. The rearrangement joins TRBV15 to TRBJ2-4, with D tentatively TRBD2 (6 bases). From germline, CDR1 is LNHNV and CDR2 YYDKDF (reference sequence). This CDR3 region has 13 residues. With 5 bases removed from V and 7 bases from J, the gap between germline ends came to 12 bases. The CDR3 reads CATSLSGDNIQYF. CDR3 sequence (DNA): TGTGCCACCAGCCTTAGCGGAGATAACATTCAGTACTTC.